One sample yielded the 26 T cell receptor beta chains listed below, sequenced in a study of T cell responses to AZD1222 COVID-19 vaccine. Assay: immunoSEQ multiplex PCR; the TCRdb copy retains only in-frame clones and omits some. In the table there are roughly 150,000 clones, roughly 91% of which are singletons. The sequences come from peripheral blood, collected 28 days after the second AZD1222 dose. The receptor source for this set is an adult who received the AZD1222 COVID-19 vaccine.

CDR3 sequence reads: CASSPRHTDTQYF. The CDR3 region has the DNA TGTGCCAGCTCACCAAGGCACACAGATACGCAGTATTTT. The chain is built from TRBV18 and TRBJ2-3; D unclear. Germline V gene sequence: CDR1 KGHSH, CDR2 LQKENI. V dropped 2 bases and J dropped 2 bases, with 5 bases sitting between them. There are 13 residues in the CDR3.

The genes are TRBV2 and TRBJ2-3; a weak D match, TRBD1 (6 bases). Per the germline V gene, CDR1 is SNHLY and CDR2 is FYNNEI. The CDR3 runs to 15 residues. The V and J ends lost 1 base and 3 bases respectively, with 11 bases between them. CDR3 sequence reads: CASSEDRAVTDTQYF. The CDR3 DNA reads as TGTGCCAGCAGTGAAGACAGGGCGGTGACAGATACGCAGTATTTT. The full variable domain, its missing parts supplied by reference TRBV2 and TRBJ2-3, is EPEVTQTPSHQVTQMGQEVILRCVPISNHLYFYWYRQILGQKVEFLVSFYNNEISEKSEIFDDQFSVERPDGSNFTLKIRSTKLEDSAMYFCASSEDRAVTDTQYFGPGTRLTVL.

This clone was seen more than once but under ten times. The J gene is TRBJ1-4, the V gene TRBV5-1; perhaps TRBD1 as D (6 bases). In germline, CDR1 is SGHRS, CDR2 YFSETQ. CDR3 length: 14 residues. V gave up 2 bases and J gave up 11 bases, with 16 bases separating them. The CDR3 loop reads CASSLGQPSDKLFF. CDR3 sequence (DNA): TGCGCCAGCAGCTTAGGACAGCCCTCAGATAAACTGTTTTTT.

The chain has TRBV19 and TRBJ2-6, with D possibly TRBD1 on 5 matching bases. The CDR3 sequence is 16 residues long. The germline V and J ends were trimmed by 5 bases and 0 bases, with 11 bases remaining between them. CDR1 and CDR2 from the germline V gene are LNHDA and SQIVND (reference sequence). The CDR3 DNA reads TGTGCCAGTAGTCAGGGCCTGCTCTCTGGGGCCAACGTCCTGACTTTC. Its translation: CASSQGLLSGANVLTF.

For this clone: Other nucleotide sequences in the sample specify the same CDR3. The rearrangement uses TRBV12-5 and TRBJ2-5; TRBD1 is a possible D gene (5 bases). The CDR3 runs to 18 residues. The germline CDR1 and CDR2 sequences are LGHNT and FRNRAP. The V gene lost 0 bases and the J gene lost 5 bases, with 22 bases spanning the gap. CDR3 region: CASGLVGIGHDPRETQYF. The CDR3, as DNA: TGTGCTAGTGGTTTGGTTGGTATTGGACACGACCCGCGGGAGACCCAGTACTTC.

The V and J genes are TRBV4-1 and TRBJ1-5, with no clear D. The germline V gene encodes CDR1 MGHRA and CDR2 YSYEKL. V dropped 0 bases and J dropped 6 bases, with 12 bases sitting between them. The CDR3 totals 15 residues. The chain's CDR3 is CASSQEVRQVQPQHF. For the CDR3, the DNA is TGCGCCAGCAGCCAAGAAGTGCGGCAGGTTCAGCCCCAGCATTTT.

The chain is built from TRBV7-9 and TRBJ2-7, with TRBD1 identical over 7 bases. The junction had 11 bases not matched to a gene; V was cut back by 7 bases and J by 5 bases. The CDR3 has 14 amino acids. Germline CDR1 reads SEHNR; CDR2 reads FQNEAQ (reference sequence). The CDR3 protein is CASNLGQGENEQYF. The DNA of the CDR3 is TGTGCCAGCAACCTTGGGCAGGGGGAGAACGAGCAGTACTTC.

The J gene is TRBJ2-1, the V gene TRBV27; TRBD2 matches at 8 bases. From germline, CDR1 is MNHEY and CDR2 SMNVEV (reference sequence). This CDR3 spans 19 amino acids. The V and J ends lost 3 bases and 5 bases, in that order; junction bases with no gene match: 18. CDR3 sequence: CASSLGASYSGRRNNEQFF. CDR3 DNA sequence: TGTGCCAGCAGTTTGGGGGCAAGCTACAGCGGGAGAAGGAACAATGAGCAGTTCTTC.

This chain links TRBV7-3 with TRBJ1-1; D is perhaps TRBD1 (5 bases). The CDR3 runs to 16 residues. Germline assignment: CDR1 SGHTA and CDR2 FQGTGA. V lost 5 bases and J 5 bases, leaving 21 bases between the germline ends. In DNA form, the CDR3 reads TGTGCCAGCAGCCCCGGGGGGGTGAGGGCTAGGACTGAAGCTTTCTTT. Amino acids: CASSPGGVRARTEAFF. Looking up the rest from reference TRBV7-3 and TRBJ1-1 gives the full variable domain: GAGVSQTPSNKVTEKGKYVELRCDPISGHTALYWYRQSLGQGPEFLIYFQGTGAADDSGLPNDRFFAVRPEGSVSTLKIQRTERGDSAVYLCASSPGGVRARTEAFFGQGTRLTVV.

This sequence joins TRBV18 and TRBJ1-1; D call uncertain. With 4 bases removed from V and 7 bases from J, the gap between germline ends came to 10 bases. Looked up from germline, CDR1 is KGHSH and CDR2 is LQKENI. This CDR3 region has 12 residues. This chain's CDR3 is CASSQDLGEAFF. CDR3 nucleotides: TGTGCCAGCTCACAGGACTTGGGTGAAGCTTTCTTT.

The chain employs TRBV5-1 and TRBJ1-4; a possible D gene is TRBD1 (5 bases). The CDR3 is 19 amino acids. Germline CDR1 is SGHRS and CDR2 is YFSETQ. Trimming removed 0 bases from V and 0 bases from J, with 18 bases in between. The CDR3 DNA reads as TGCGCCAGCAGCTTGGTGGGGACCTCGTTGGGGGCAACTAATGAAAAACTGTTTTTT. Residues: CASSLVGTSLGATNEKLFF.

This sequence joins TRBV10-3 and TRBJ2-1; the match to TRBD2 covers 7 bases. Germline values: CDR1 ENHRY, CDR2 SYGVKD. Trimming at V came to 3 bases and at J to 4 bases, leaving 9 bases not matched to a gene. The CDR3 runs to 16 residues. CDR3 coding DNA: TGTGCCATCAGTGAAACTGGGACTATCAGTTACAATGAGCAGTTCTTC. Protein product: CAISETGTISYNEQFF.

The rearrangement links TRBV6-5 to TRBJ1-2, with 10 bases aligning to TRBD1. The CDR3 runs to 15 residues. V gave up 5 bases and J gave up 2 bases; unmatched junction bases: 5. Germline lookup yields CDR1 MNHEY and CDR2 SVGAGI. The CDR3 DNA is TGTGCCAGCAGTCCACGGGGACAGGGGAACTATGGCTACACCTTC. This codes for CASSPRGQGNYGYTF.

This clone was observed once. This sequence joins TRBV19 and TRBJ1-1; D not certain. The CDR3 consists of 12 residues. V dropped 5 bases and J dropped 4 bases, with 8 bases sitting between them. Germline CDR1 LNHDA, CDR2 SQIVND (reference sequence). Here the CDR3 reads CASSGRSTEAFF. DNA for the CDR3: TGTGCCAGTAGTGGAAGGAGCACTGAAGCTTTCTTT.

The chain recombines TRBV19 with TRBJ2-7; TRBD1 agrees at 9 bases. Germline V gene lookup returns CDR1 LNHDA and CDR2 SQIVND (reference sequence). The CDR3 is 12 residues long. The V gene end was trimmed by 8 bases and the J gene end by 2 bases; junction bases not matched to a gene: 1. The CDR3 loop reads CASGDRAYEQYF. Written as DNA, the CDR3 is TGTGCCAGTGGGGACAGGGCCTACGAGCAGTACTTC.

This clone was recorded once. The J gene is TRBJ1-5, the V gene TRBV19; D is uncertain. Germline CDR1 LNHDA, CDR2 SQIVND (reference sequence). CDR3 length: 12 amino acids. The V gene lost 7 bases and the J gene lost 1 base, with 5 bases spanning the gap. The CDR3 coding sequence is TGTGCCAGTACTGACAGCAATCAGCCCCAGCATTTT. Translated: CASTDSNQPQHF. Complete variable domain (other parts from reference TRBV19 and TRBJ1-5): DGGITQSPKYLFRKEGQNVTLSCEQNLNHDAMYWYRQDPGQGLRLIYYSQIVNDFQKGDIAEGYSVSREKKESFPLTVTSAQKNPTAFYLCASTDSNQPQHFGDGTRLSIL.

The chain uses TRBV4-2 and TRBJ1-1; TRBD1 matches at 12 bases. Trimming cost V 1 base and J 6 bases; bases outside gene matches: 9. This CDR3 spans 17 amino acids. Germline V gene lookup returns CDR1 LGHNA and CDR2 YNFKEQ. CDR3 amino acids: CASSQALQGQGAAEAFF. CDR3 coding DNA: TGTGCCAGCAGCCAAGCCCTCCAGGGACAGGGGGCCGCTGAAGCTTTCTTT.

This clone was seen a few times. Germline is not matched at one junction end, which may reflect a read error. The chain is built from TRBV7-6 and TRBJ2-1; D gene uncertain. CDR1 and CDR2 from the germline V gene are SGHVS and FNYEAQ. This CDR3 contains 13 residues. DNA of the CDR3: TGTGCCAGCAGTCCTTTTCGGTACAGTGAGCAGTTCTTC. Protein sequence: CASSPFRYSEQFF.

J is TRBJ2-1 and V is TRBV9; D gene uncertain. Germline V gene sequence: CDR1 SGDLS, CDR2 YYNGEE. V dropped 4 bases and J dropped 10 bases, with 15 bases sitting between them. The length of the CDR3 is 13 residues. CDR3 DNA: TGTGCCAGCAGCTTCCCGGCTGCCGAGGAGCAGTTCTTC. It encodes CASSFPAAEEQFF. Complete variable domain (other parts from reference TRBV9 and TRBJ2-1): DSGVTQTPKHLITATGQRVTLRCSPRSGDLSVYWYQQSLDQGLQFLIQYYNGEERAKGNILERFSAQQFPDLHSELNLSSLELGDSALYFCASSFPAAEEQFFGPGTRLTVL.

The chain recombines TRBV21-1 with TRBJ1-6. TRBV21-1 is recorded as a pseudogene. The CDR3 runs to 18 residues. The CDR3 here is CASSTVGGRAWDNSPLHF. CDR3 in DNA: TGTGCCAGCAGCACTGTTGGGGGGAGGGCCTGGGATAATTCACCCCTCCACTTT.

The chain is built from TRBV11-2 and TRBJ2-7, with TRBD2 identical over 7 bases. Unmatched junction bases numbered 7, after V lost 3 bases and J lost 2 bases. Germline CDR1 is SGHAT and CDR2 is FQNNGV. CDR3 length equals 15 residues. DNA for the CDR3: TGTGCCAGCAGCTTTGGGCTAGCGGCCACCTACGAGCAGTACTTC. Protein: CASSFGLAATYEQYF.

The chain employs TRBV2 and TRBJ1-4; D call uncertain. Germline CDR1 SNHLY, CDR2 FYNNEI. V lost 1 base and J lost 3, with 9 bases in between. The CDR3 extends over 15 amino acids. CDR3 loop: CASSEGVVANEKLFF. CDR3 coding DNA: TGTGCCAGCAGTGAAGGGGTGGTGGCTAATGAAAAACTGTTTTTT.

The chain employs TRBV5-1 and TRBJ2-7; 7 bases are shared with TRBD1. V lost 4 bases, J lost 0 bases, and 10 bases stayed unmatched. CDR3 length equals 16 residues. Germline V gives CDR1 SGHRS, CDR2 YFSETQ. DNA for the CDR3: TGCGCCAGCAGCCGTTATCCCGGGACAGACTCCTACGAGCAGTACTTC. It yields the protein CASSRYPGTDSYEQYF. The complete variable domain, with remaining parts taken from reference TRBV5-1 and TRBJ2-7, reads KAGVTQTPRYLIKTRGQQVTLSCSPISGHRSVSWYQQTPGQGLQFLFEYFSETQRNKGNFPGRFSGRQFSNSRSEMNVSTLELGDSALYLCASSRYPGTDSYEQYFGPGTRLTVT.

A single count supports this clone. The chain has TRBV29-1 and TRBJ1-4, with D possibly matching TRBD1 (6 bases). The ends were cut back, 6 bases at V and 5 bases at J, with 16 bases in the middle. Germline CDR1 reads SQVTM; CDR2 reads ANQGSEA. The CDR3 runs 14 residues. In DNA, the CDR3 is TGCAGCGTAACCGCCGGGACAAGAAATGAAAAACTGTTTTTT. The encoded protein is CSVTAGTRNEKLFF.

The gene calls are TRBV2 and TRBJ1-1; 9 nucleotides agree with TRBD1. The CDR3 length is 15 residues. Per the germline V gene, CDR1 is SNHLY and CDR2 is FYNNEI. V lost 6 bases and J lost 10; bases outside the gene matches: 15. CDR3 residues: CASSPTRDRATAAFF. The DNA of the CDR3 is TGTGCCAGCAGCCCAACGCGGGACAGGGCCACGGCAGCTTTCTTT.

The rearrangement joins TRBV2 to TRBJ2-6; 8 nucleotides match TRBD1. The CDR3 sequence is 16 residues long. After removal of 2 bases from V and 2 bases from J, the junction contained 2 bases not matched to a gene. Germline-derived CDR1 and CDR2 are SNHLY and FYNNEI. CDR3 loop: CASSEWDRPGANVLTF. In nucleotides, the CDR3 is TGTGCCAGCAGTGAATGGGACAGGCCTGGGGCCAACGTCCTGACTTTC.